This entry lists 21 T cell receptor beta chains sequenced from one sample in a study of blood T cell repertoires in COVID-19. TCRdb's table, derived via immunoSEQ multiplex PCR, lists solely in-frame clones and lacks some. The data contain 350,000 to 500,000 clones, over 75% of them singletons. The sample taken for sequencing was PBMCs or T cells enriched from blood (not recorded which). These receptors were taken from a woman in her late teens or twenties who had been exposed to COVID-19.

The chain links TRBV10-1 to TRBJ1-4; 7 positions match TRBD1. In germline, CDR1 is WNHNN, CDR2 SYGVQD (reference sequence). This CDR3 region has 18 residues. V lost 3 bases and J lost 0; bases outside the gene matches: 10. The chain's CDR3 is CASSDSWTGTSTNEKLFF. Written as DNA, the CDR3 is TGCGCCAGCAGTGACTCCTGGACAGGCACCTCAACTAATGAAAAACTGTTTTTT.

J is TRBJ2-6 and V is TRBV4-2; 9 bases are shared with TRBD2. Germline values: CDR1 LGHNA, CDR2 YNFKEQ. The CDR3 runs to 21 residues. J was trimmed by 0 bases and V by 0 bases; bases with no gene match: 12. The CDR3 is CASSQDVAAAGGGSGANVLTF. CDR3 DNA sequence: TGTGCCAGCAGCCAAGATGTAGCTGCAGCGGGGGGTGGCTCTGGGGCCAACGTCCTGACTTTC.

The CDR3, as DNA: TGTGCCACCAGCAGAGAGGGGGACTCCCGAGGGTACGAGCAGTACTTC. Protein sequence: CATSREGDSRGYEQYF. The rearrangement joins TRBV15 to TRBJ2-7, with D possibly matching TRBD2 (6 bases). The CDR3 has 16 amino acids. V was pared by 0 bases and J by 4 bases, with 16 bases between. Germline CDR1 reads LNHNV; CDR2 reads YYDKDF (reference sequence).

The CDR3 loop reads CSVVTAGNEKLFF. As DNA, the CDR3 is TGCAGCGTTGTCACAGCGGGTAATGAAAAACTGTTTTTT. This chain joins TRBV29-1 and TRBJ1-4; D unclear. V lost 4 bases and J lost 4, with 10 bases in between. Germline CDR1 SQVTM, CDR2 ANQGSEA. The CDR3 length is 13 residues. Variable domain in full (rest from reference TRBV29-1 and TRBJ1-4): SAVISQKPSRDICQRGTSLTIQCQVDSQVTMMFWYRQQPGQSLTLIATANQGSEATYESGFVIDKFPISRPNLTFSTLTVSNMSPEDSSIYLCSVVTAGNEKLFFGSGTQLSVL.

This clone was counted a single time. The chain uses TRBV25-1 and TRBJ2-7, with a possible D match to TRBD2 (6 bases). Germline CDR1 and CDR2: MGHDK and SYGVNS. The CDR3 is 16 residues long. Trimming removed 2 bases at V and 0 bases at J, with 14 bases between. CDR3 coding DNA: TGTGCCAGCAGTGAAGCTAGCGTCTGGGACTCCTACGAGCAGTACTTC. Its translation is CASSEASVWDSYEQYF.

The chain joins TRBV5-1 to TRBJ2-7; TRBD1 agrees at 7 bases. From germline, CDR1 is SGHRS and CDR2 YFSETQ. The CDR3 loop spans 14 amino acids. V lost 1 base, J lost 6 bases, and 7 bases stayed unmatched. CDR3 DNA sequence: TGCGCCAGCAGCTTGCAACAGGGGATCACCGAGCAGTACTTC. Translating it yields CASSLQQGITEQYF.

This rearrangement joins TRBV7-2 to TRBJ2-3, with D maybe TRBD1 (6 bases). Trimming cost V 5 bases and J 1 base, with 13 bases left between them. The CDR3 spans 15 residues. Germline loops: CDR1 SGHTA, CDR2 FQGNSA. This CDR3 is CASSPLQGRTDTQYF. In DNA, the CDR3 is TGTGCCAGCAGCCCCCTCCAGGGGCGCACAGATACGCAGTATTTT.

The chain employs TRBV9 and TRBJ2-1, with unresolved D. Germline V gene data show CDR1 as SGDLS and CDR2 as YYNGEE. This CDR3 is 13 amino acids long. Trimming cost V 3 bases and J 0 bases, with 4 bases left between them. The CDR3 region has the DNA TGTGCCAGCAGCGGCAGCTCCTACAATGAGCAGTTCTTC. Protein product: CASSGSSYNEQFF.

The chain employs TRBV12-3 or TRBV12-4 and TRBJ2-7; D ambiguous. This CDR3 has 10 amino acids. V was trimmed by 8 bases and J by 7 bases, leaving 9 bases between them. The CDR3 region has the DNA TGTGCCAGCGGGCAAATTGAGCAGTACTTC. This gives the protein CASGQIEQYF.

This chain links TRBV15 with TRBJ2-7, with a tentative D call TRBD2 (6 bases). The V and J ends lost 1 base and 4 bases respectively, with 11 bases between them. Germline CDR1 is LNHNV and CDR2 is YYDKDF (reference sequence). The CDR3 is 14 residues long. CDR3 nucleotide sequence: TGTGCCACCAGCAGAGTAACGGGACTTTACGAGCAGTACTTC. Its translation is CATSRVTGLYEQYF.

The V gene is TRBV6-2 or TRBV6-3, the J gene TRBJ2-2; TRBD1 agrees at 9 bases. The germline V gene encodes CDR1 MNHEY and CDR2 SVGEGT. The CDR3 length is 15 residues. The V gene end was trimmed by 2 bases and the J gene end by 2 bases; junction bases not matched to a gene: 0. CDR3 in amino acids: CASSYTGGNTGELFF. DNA of the CDR3: TGTGCCAGCAGTTACACAGGGGGCAACACCGGGGAGCTGTTTTTT.

This clone was counted between two and nine times. This chain uses TRBV10-3 with TRBJ1-5, with D unresolved. Per the germline V gene, CDR1 is ENHRY and CDR2 is SYGVKD. CDR3 length: 13 amino acids. V gave up 2 bases and J gave up 6 bases, with 8 bases separating them. The CDR3 loop is CAISEEGTQPQHF. CDR3 nucleotides: TGTGCCATCAGTGAGGAGGGCACTCAGCCCCAGCATTTT.

The chain has TRBV7-2 and TRBJ1-3; 11 bases are a match to TRBD1. CDR1 is SGHTA, CDR2 FQGNSA, per germline. This CDR3 has 15 residues. The J segment lost 6 bases and the V segment lost 4 bases, leaving 5 bases of the junction unmatched. CDR3 in DNA: TGTGCCAGCAGCTACGGGACAGGGGGGAAAAACACCATATATTTT. Its translation is CASSYGTGGKNTIYF. Full variable domain (missing parts from reference TRBV7-2 and TRBJ1-3): GAGVSQSPSNKVTEKGKDVELRCDPISGHTALYWYRQSLGQGLEFLIYFQGNSAPDKSGLPSDRFSAERTGGSVSTLTIQRTQQEDSAVYLCASSYGTGGKNTIYFGEGSWLTVV.

DNA of the CDR3: TGTGCCAGTAGTATAGGACTAGCGGAATACAATGAGCAGTTCTTC. This sequence encodes CASSIGLAEYNEQFF. The chain joins TRBV19 to TRBJ2-1, with 9 bases that match TRBD2. Trimming removed 1 base from V and 4 bases from J; junction bases left unmatched: 2. The germline V gene has CDR1 LNHDA and CDR2 SQIVND (reference sequence). This CDR3 comprises 15 residues.

The gene calls are TRBV7-8 and TRBJ1-3; D remains ambiguous. Germline values: CDR1 SGHVS, CDR2 FQNEAQ. This CDR3 has 15 residues. V lost 0 bases and J lost 2, with 8 bases in between. DNA for the CDR3: TGTGCCAGCAGCTTAGCGTTGAGAACTGGAAACACCATATATTTT. Translated, it gives CASSLALRTGNTIYF.

This clone was seen only a few times. The chain combines TRBV7-2 with TRBJ2-7; 9 bases align to TRBD2. Germline CDR1 SGHTA, CDR2 FQGNSA. CDR3 size: 16 residues. Trimming removed 5 bases from V and 4 bases from J; junction bases left unmatched: 12. Written as DNA, the CDR3 is TGTGCCAGCAGCGCTGGGAGCGGGGGGCCATTATACGAGCAGTACTTC. It specifies CASSAGSGGPLYEQYF.

The chain links TRBV21-1 to TRBJ2-7; the D segment call TRBD1 is taken from the table without a DNA check. TRBV21-1 is designated a pseudogene. The CDR3 loop spans 14 amino acids. DNA for the CDR3: TGTGCCAGCTTTGGACAGTACTACTCCTACGAGCAGTACTTC. It is translated as CASFGQYYSYEQYF.

This clone appeared once. The V call is TRBV5-4, the J call TRBJ2-1; TRBD2 agrees at 10 bases. The V and J ends lost 0 bases and 8 bases, in that order; junction bases with no gene match: 8. Per germline, CDR1 SGHNT and CDR2 YYREEE (reference sequence). This CDR3 comprises 16 residues. CDR3 residues: CASSLGLAGGRDEQFF. CDR3 nucleotides: TGTGCCAGCAGCTTGGGACTAGCGGGTGGTCGGGATGAGCAGTTCTTC. Together with reference TRBV5-4 and TRBJ2-1, the CDR3 gives the full variable domain: ETGVTQSPTHLIKTRGQQVTLRCSSQSGHNTVSWYQQALGQGPQFIFQYYREEENGRGNFPPRFSGLQFPNYSSELNVNALELDDSALYLCASSLGLAGGRDEQFFGPGTRLTVL.

In its sample, this clone was seen once. The chain couples TRBV4-3 to TRBJ2-7, with a weak D call TRBD2 (5 bases). This CDR3 is 15 amino acids long. CDR1 LGHNA and CDR2 YSLEER come from the germline V gene. V lost 0 bases and J 3 bases, leaving 12 bases between the germline ends. The CDR3 loop is CASSQEAGLGYEQYF. The CDR3 DNA reads TGCGCCAGCAGCCAAGAGGCCGGACTTGGCTACGAGCAGTACTTC.

In its sample, this clone was seen once. This chain links TRBV21-1 with TRBJ1-5. TRBV21-1 represents a pseudogene. This CDR3 is 14 amino acids long. CDR3 coding DNA: TGTGCCAGCAGCCCGGGACTGGACAATCAGCCCCAGCATTTT. Translation: CASSPGLDNQPQHF.

This rearrangement joins TRBV2 to TRBJ1-6, with 7 bases identical to TRBD1. Trimming at V came to 6 bases and at J to 4 bases, leaving 3 bases not matched to a gene. The CDR3 length is 14 residues. CDR1 is SNHLY, CDR2 FYNNEI, per germline. The CDR3 reads CASREQGYNSPLHF. Here the CDR3 DNA reads TGTGCCAGCAGAGAACAGGGGTATAATTCACCCCTCCACTTT.